A single sample gave rise to the 7 T cell receptor beta chains below, sequenced in a study of neurological immune-mediated disorders. Using its own MiXCR run on the 5' RACE reads, TCRdb lists one record per CDR3 protein. The profile shows about 45,000 distinct CDR3 sequences, about a fifth of them singletons. Specified time point: technical triplicate 3. Sequencing was carried out using PBMCs. These receptors all come from a man aged 60 to 69 with HTLV-1-associated myelopathy (HAM/TSP).

Many counts were recorded for this clonotype. J is TRBJ1-2 and V is TRBV6-5; TRBD1 matches at 7 bases. This CDR3 spans 13 amino acids. V was pared by 6 bases and J by 13 bases, with 14 bases of the junction left unmatched. In germline, CDR1 is MNHEY, CDR2 SVGAGI. CDR3 in amino acids: CASRTDRASHSTF. The CDR3, as DNA: TGTGCCAGCAGGACCGACAGGGCTTCTCACTCCACCTTC.

The sample holds many counts of this clonotype. V usage is TRBV5-1 and J usage is TRBJ2-7, with TRBD2 matching over 13 bases. Trimming removed 4 bases from V and 2 bases from J; junction bases left unmatched: 6. The V gene's germline CDR1 is SGHRS and CDR2 YFSETQ. CDR3 length: 16 residues. DNA of the CDR3: TGCGCCAGCAGCGAGACTAGCGGGAGGCGCCCCTACGAGCAGTACTTC. As protein: CASSETSGRRPYEQYF.

There are many counts of this clonotype. The chain links TRBV9 to TRBJ2-1; TRBD1 matches 8 bases. The CDR3 contains 14 residues. Germline V gene data show CDR1 as SGDLS and CDR2 as YYNGEE. Trimming at V came to 2 bases and at J to 8 bases, leaving 6 bases not matched to a gene. This CDR3 is CASSVRQGSYEQFF. The CDR3 coding sequence is TGTGCCAGCAGCGTTCGACAGGGGAGCTATGAGCAGTTCTTC.

In this sample, this clonotype turned up many times. CDR3 sequence reads: CSFYRGDTEAFF. DNA of the CDR3: TGCAGCTTTTACAGGGGAGACACTGAAGCTTTCTTT. J is TRBJ1-1 and V is TRBV29-1; TRBD1 matches at 7 bases. The CDR3 has 12 residues. The V and J ends lost 8 bases and 3 bases, in that order; junction bases with no gene match: 6. The germline V gene has CDR1 SQVTM and CDR2 ANQGSEA.

Points on this clonotype: At one boundary the junction diverges from the germline segment, which might be a read error. The V gene is TRBV7-6, the J gene TRBJ2-2; either TRBD1 or TRBD2 may supply D (5 bases each). This CDR3 contains 14 residues. Germline CDR1 SGHVS, CDR2 FNYEAQ. The CDR3 protein is CASSPPPDTGEMFF. The CDR3 region has the DNA TGTGCCAGCAGCCCCCCACCGGACACCGGGGAGATGTTTTTT.

This CDR3 is CSVEDPRRSQFF. DNA of the CDR3: TGCAGCGTTGAAGATCCCCGCAGGTCACAGTTCTTC. This rearrangement joins TRBV29-1 to TRBJ2-7; D call uncertain. The DNA end favors TRBJ2-1, so the J call may be wrong. The CDR3 length is 12 residues. Per the germline V gene, CDR1 is SQVTM and CDR2 is ANQGSEA.

This clonotype has ten or more counts. The rearrangement links TRBV5-1 to TRBJ2-7; 9 positions agree with TRBD2. This CDR3 contains 16 residues. Germline CDR1 is SGHRS and CDR2 is YFSETQ. Unmatched junction bases numbered 6, after V lost 0 bases and J lost 2 bases. In nucleotides, the CDR3 is TGCGCCAGCAGCTTGGCTCAGACTAGCGGCGCCTACGAGCAGTACTTC. Translating gives CASSLAQTSGAYEQYF.